This note documents a single T cell receptor (beta chain) sequence. Its antigen is currently not known. Base qualities are not at hand, and no much larger clone is one base apart. Genomic DNA was isolated from the sorted cells so that the TCRbeta CDR3 region could be sequenced. TCRbeta CDR3 regions were sequenced using the immunoSEQ Assay. TCRdb retrieved this table from immuneACCESS and kept in-frame rearrangements only. Not all clones are present; in checked studies, unresolved V genes account for under half, and no reason is known for the remainder. The sample table shows tens of thousands of clones, and about nine tenths are seen once. The ten largest clonotypes hold roughly 15% of the sample. The trial excluded patients who had a history of autoimmune disease or who were on systemic immunosuppression. Peripheral blood for TCR sequencing was drawn from every dose cohort at baseline, at cycle 4 day 1 and at cycle 7 day 1. The samples were drawn from a first-in-human, open-label, multicenter phase I dose-escalation trial of ivuxolimab. Adults with locally advanced or metastatic head and neck squamous cell, hepatocellular, melanoma or renal cell carcinoma were enrolled in the trial. Before TCR sequencing, CD4+ and CD8+ T cells were separately sorted from peripheral blood.

The data stem from a study of OX40 agonist ivuxolimab in advanced cancers. For the study in its entirety: The costimulatory receptor OX40 (CD134) was targeted by ivuxolimab, a fully human IgG2 agonistic monoclonal antibody. Prior anti-PD-1, anti-PD-L1 or anti-CTLA-4 therapy was permitted, and 40% of dose-escalation patients had received checkpoint inhibitors. The monotherapy dose-escalation portion (N of about 57 patients) of the phase I ivuxolimab trial is reported in the paper. Intravenous ivuxolimab was administered to patients every 2 weeks at six dose levels: 0.01, 0.1, 0.3, 1.5, 3 and 10 mg/kg. Peripheral TCRbeta sequencing aimed to test whether ivuxolimab altered TCR sequence diversity and caused clonal T-cell expansion. Of the approximately 53 patients in dose escalation, 19 had hepatocellular carcinoma, roughly 15 had melanoma, 9 had renal cell carcinoma and 9 had head and neck cancer. Partial responses occurred in three dose-escalation patients: two with cutaneous melanoma and one with hepatocellular carcinoma. The dose-escalation cohort was roughly 80% male with a mean age of approximately 60 years, ranging from about 23 to 85.

The full study reports these points: In the 0.1-3.0 mg/kg groups, partial responders had among the lowest normalized peripheral clonal expansion, particularly in CD8+ T cells. Which antigens the clonally expanded peripheral T cells were specific for was not determined. After ivuxolimab, more expanded clones were found on average in CD8+ T cells than in CD4+ T cells. Clonal expansion of both CD4+ and CD8+ blood T cells was observed from baseline to week 6 at doses 0.1 to 3.0 mg/kg. Low levels of normalized T-cell clonal expansion were also seen in some patients who did not respond.

V is pared back by 1 base and J by 2 bases, with 12 bases lying between the germline termini. From its cysteine to its phenylalanine, the CDR3 spans 15 amino acids. CDR3 DNA only is kept here, 45 bases in frame from base 1. The germline V gene encodes CDR1 MNHNS and CDR2 SASEGT. The chain couples TRBV6-1 to TRBJ2-7, with the D gene call left open. The receptor was isolated from an adult with an advanced solid tumor such as melanoma, head and neck, liver or kidney cancer. The sample here was CD4+ or CD8+ T cells sorted from blood, taken in a trial of the OX40 agonist ivuxolimab. CDR3 sequence: CASSEGAYPAYEQYF. The bases are TGTGCCAGCAGTGAAGGGGCTTATCCGGCCTACGAGCAGTACTTC.